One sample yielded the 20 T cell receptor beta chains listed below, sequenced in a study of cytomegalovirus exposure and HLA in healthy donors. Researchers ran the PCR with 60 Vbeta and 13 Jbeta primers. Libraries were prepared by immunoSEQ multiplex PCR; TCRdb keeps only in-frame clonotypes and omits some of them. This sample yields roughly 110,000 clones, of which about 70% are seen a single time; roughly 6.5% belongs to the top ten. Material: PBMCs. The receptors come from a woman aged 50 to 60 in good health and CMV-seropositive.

CDR3 in DNA: TGTGCCAGCAACCGGGGGGGGGATGTGAAAGAGACCCAGTACTTC. It codes for CASNRGGDVKETQYF. The rearrangement joins TRBV7-2 to TRBJ2-5; 8 positions match TRBD2. Trimming took 7 bases from V and 3 from J; bases not matched to a gene: 10. The CDR3 totals 15 residues. Germline V gives CDR1 SGHTA, CDR2 FQGNSA.

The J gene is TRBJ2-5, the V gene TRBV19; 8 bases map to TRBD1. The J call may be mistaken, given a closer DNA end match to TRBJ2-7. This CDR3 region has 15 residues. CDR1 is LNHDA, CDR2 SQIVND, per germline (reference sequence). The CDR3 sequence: CASSPPGTGTNEQYF. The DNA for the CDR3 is TGTGCCAGTAGTCCCCCCGGGACAGGTACCAACGAGCAGTACTTC.

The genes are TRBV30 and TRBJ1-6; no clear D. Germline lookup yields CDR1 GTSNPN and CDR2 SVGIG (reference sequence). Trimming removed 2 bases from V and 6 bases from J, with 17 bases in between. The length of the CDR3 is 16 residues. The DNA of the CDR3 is TGTGCCTGGAGTACCCAGGCGGGCCAAAGTAATTCACCCCTCCACTTT. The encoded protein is CAWSTQAGQSNSPLHF.

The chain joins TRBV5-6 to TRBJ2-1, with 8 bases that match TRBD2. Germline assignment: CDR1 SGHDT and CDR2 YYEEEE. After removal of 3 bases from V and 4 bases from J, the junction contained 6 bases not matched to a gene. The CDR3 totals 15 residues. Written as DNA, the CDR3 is TGTGCCAGCAGCTCGTTAGCGGGGAGGTACAATGAGCAGTTCTTC. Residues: CASSSLAGRYNEQFF.

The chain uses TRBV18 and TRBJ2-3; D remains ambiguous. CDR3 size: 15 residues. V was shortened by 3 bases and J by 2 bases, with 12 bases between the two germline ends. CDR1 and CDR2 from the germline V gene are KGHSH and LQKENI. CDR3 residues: CASSPGLESTDTQYF. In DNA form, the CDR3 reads TGTGCCAGCTCACCGGGTCTAGAATCCACAGATACGCAGTATTTT. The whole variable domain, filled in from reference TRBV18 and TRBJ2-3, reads NAGVMQNPRHLVRRRGQEARLRCSPMKGHSHVYWYRQLPEEGLKFMVYLQKENIIDESGMPKERFSAEFPKEGPSILRIQQVVRGDSAAYFCASSPGLESTDTQYFGPGTRLTVL.

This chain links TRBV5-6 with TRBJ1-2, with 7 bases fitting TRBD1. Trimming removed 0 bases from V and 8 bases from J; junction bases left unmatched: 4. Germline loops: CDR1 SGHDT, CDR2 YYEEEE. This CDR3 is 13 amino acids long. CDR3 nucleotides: TGTGCCAGCAGCTTGGGGGGGACAGTCGGCTACACCTTC. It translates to CASSLGGTVGYTF.

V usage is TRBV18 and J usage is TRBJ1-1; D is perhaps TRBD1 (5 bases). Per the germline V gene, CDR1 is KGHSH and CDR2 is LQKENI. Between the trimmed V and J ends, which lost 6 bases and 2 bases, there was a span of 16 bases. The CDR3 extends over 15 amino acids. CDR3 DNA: TGTGCCAGCTCCACGAGGTTAGGGGATAACACTGAAGCTTTCTTT. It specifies CASSTRLGDNTEAFF.

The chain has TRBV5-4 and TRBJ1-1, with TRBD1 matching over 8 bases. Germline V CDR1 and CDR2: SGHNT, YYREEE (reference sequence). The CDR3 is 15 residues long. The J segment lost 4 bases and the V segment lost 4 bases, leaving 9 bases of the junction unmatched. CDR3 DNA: TGTGCCAGCAGCCAAAGGACAGGGATGTTCACTGAAGCTTTCTTT. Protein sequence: CASSQRTGMFTEAFF.

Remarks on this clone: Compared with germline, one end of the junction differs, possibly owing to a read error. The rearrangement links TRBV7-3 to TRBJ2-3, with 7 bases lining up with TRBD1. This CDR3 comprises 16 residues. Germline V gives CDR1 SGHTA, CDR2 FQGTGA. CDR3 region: CASSVTPGTGTDTQYF. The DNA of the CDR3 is TGTGCCAGCAGCGTAACACCAGGGACAGGCACAGATACGCAGTATTTT.

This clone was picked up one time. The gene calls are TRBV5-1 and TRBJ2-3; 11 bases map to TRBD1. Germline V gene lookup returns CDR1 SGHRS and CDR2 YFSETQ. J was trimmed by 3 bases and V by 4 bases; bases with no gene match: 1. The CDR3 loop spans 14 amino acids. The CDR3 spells CASSGTGGTDTQYF. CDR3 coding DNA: TGCGCCAGCAGCGGGACAGGGGGAACAGATACGCAGTATTTT.

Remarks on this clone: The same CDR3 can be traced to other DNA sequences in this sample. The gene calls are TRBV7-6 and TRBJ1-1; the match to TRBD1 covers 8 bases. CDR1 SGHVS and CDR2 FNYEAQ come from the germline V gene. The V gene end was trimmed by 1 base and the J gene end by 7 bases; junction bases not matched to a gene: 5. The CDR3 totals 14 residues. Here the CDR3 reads CASSLGGQVDEAFF. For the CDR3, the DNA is TGTGCCAGCAGCTTAGGGGGACAGGTCGATGAAGCTTTCTTT.

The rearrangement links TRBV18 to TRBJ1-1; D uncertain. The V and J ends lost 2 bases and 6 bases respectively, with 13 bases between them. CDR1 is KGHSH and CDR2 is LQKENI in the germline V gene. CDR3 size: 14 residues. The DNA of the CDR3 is TGTGCCAGCTCACCATTATCTCGGGAGGCTGAAGCTTTCTTT. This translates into CASSPLSREAEAFF.

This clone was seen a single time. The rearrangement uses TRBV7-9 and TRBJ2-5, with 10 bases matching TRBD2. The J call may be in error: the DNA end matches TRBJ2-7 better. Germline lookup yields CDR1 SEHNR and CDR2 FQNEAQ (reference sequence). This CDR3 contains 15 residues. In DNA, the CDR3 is TGTGCCAGCAGCTTACTAGCGGGGGACTCCTACGAGCAGTACTTC. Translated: CASSLLAGDSYEQYF.

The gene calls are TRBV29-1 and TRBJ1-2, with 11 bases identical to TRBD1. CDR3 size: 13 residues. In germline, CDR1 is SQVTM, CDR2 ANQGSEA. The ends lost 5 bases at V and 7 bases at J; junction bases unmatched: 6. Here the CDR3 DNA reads TGCAGCGTTCTTGGACAGGGGGCGAGTGGCTACACCTTC. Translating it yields CSVLGQGASGYTF.

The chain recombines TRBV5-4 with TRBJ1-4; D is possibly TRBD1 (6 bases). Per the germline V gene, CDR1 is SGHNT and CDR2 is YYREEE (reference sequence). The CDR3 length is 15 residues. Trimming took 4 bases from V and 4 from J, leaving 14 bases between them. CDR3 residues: CASSPQTGYNEKLFF. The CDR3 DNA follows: TGTGCCAGCAGCCCCCAAACAGGGTATAATGAAAAACTGTTTTTT.

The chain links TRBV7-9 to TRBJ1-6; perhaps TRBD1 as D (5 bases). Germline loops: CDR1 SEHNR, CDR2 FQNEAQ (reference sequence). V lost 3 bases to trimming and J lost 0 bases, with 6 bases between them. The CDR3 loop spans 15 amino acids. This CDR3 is CASSFQGSYNSPLHF. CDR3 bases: TGTGCCAGCAGCTTTCAGGGCTCCTATAATTCACCCCTCCACTTT.

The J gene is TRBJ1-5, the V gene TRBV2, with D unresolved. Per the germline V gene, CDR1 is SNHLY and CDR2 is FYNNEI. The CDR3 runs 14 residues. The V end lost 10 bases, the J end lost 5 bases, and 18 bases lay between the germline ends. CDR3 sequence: CATSGSLTYQPQHF. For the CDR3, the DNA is TGTGCCACATCAGGCAGTCTCACCTATCAGCCCCAGCATTTT.

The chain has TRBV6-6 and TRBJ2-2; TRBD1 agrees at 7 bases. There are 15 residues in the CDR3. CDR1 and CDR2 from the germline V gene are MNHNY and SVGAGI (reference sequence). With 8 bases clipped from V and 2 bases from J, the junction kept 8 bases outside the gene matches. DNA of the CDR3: TGTGCCAGCTCGACAAGGGGGCTCAACACCGGGGAGCTGTTTTTT. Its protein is CASSTRGLNTGELFF.

The CDR3 DNA follows: TGTGCCAGCAGCGTGGGGGGGCACAATGAGCAGTTCTTC. As protein: CASSVGGHNEQFF. This chain links TRBV7-3 with TRBJ2-1; tentative D call: TRBD2 (7 bases). Trimming removed 5 bases from V and 5 bases from J, with 10 bases in between. Germline V gene data show CDR1 as SGHTA and CDR2 as FQGTGA. The CDR3 covers 13 residues.

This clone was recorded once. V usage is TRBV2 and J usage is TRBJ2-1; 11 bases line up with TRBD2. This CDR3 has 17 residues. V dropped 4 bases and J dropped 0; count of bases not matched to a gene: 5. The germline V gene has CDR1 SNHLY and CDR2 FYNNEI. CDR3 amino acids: CASSAPSGGYSYNEQFF. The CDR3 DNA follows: TGTGCCAGCAGTGCCCCTAGCGGGGGGTACTCCTACAATGAGCAGTTCTTC.